Shown below are 9 T cell receptor beta chains from a single sample sequenced in a study of T cells in Graves' hyperthyroidism and ophthalmopathy. Amplification yielded TCR beta CDR3 regions, with RNA transcripts as the source. The HTBI set primed first-round TCR CDR3 RT-PCR. TCRdb re-derived calls from the multiplex PCR reads in MiXCR, one entry per CDR3 protein. Among 700,000 to 950,000 distinct CDR3 sequences, approximately 36% were seen once, and the ten largest hold 31%. Sample: blood. These receptor sequences come from a woman aged 40 to 50 with Graves' hyperthyroidism.

Ten or more counts support this clonotype. The chain combines TRBV29-1 with TRBJ2-7; 10 positions match TRBD1. V was pared by 5 bases and J by 5 bases, with 9 bases of the junction left unmatched. This CDR3 spans 14 amino acids. Germline CDR1 and CDR2: SQVTM and ANQGSEA. The CDR3: CSVIERDRGNEQYF. Written as DNA, the CDR3 is TGCAGCGTTATCGAACGGGACAGGGGCAACGAGCAGTACTTC.

V is TRBV3-1 and J is TRBJ1-1; D ambiguous. This CDR3 contains 17 residues. CDR1 LGHDT and CDR2 YNNKEL come from the germline V gene (reference sequence). V was cut by 1 base and J by 2 bases, with 17 bases left in between. DNA of the CDR3: TGTGCCAGCAGCCAAGGTGTTATGAGGTACAAAAACACTGAAGCTTTCTTT. It is translated as CASSQGVMRYKNTEAFF.

The rearrangement links TRBV20-1 to TRBJ2-5, with D unresolved. The CDR3 is made up of 14 amino acids. Germline V gene lookup returns CDR1 DFQATT and CDR2 SNEGSKA (reference sequence). V lost 3 bases and J lost 9, with 20 bases in between. The CDR3 coding sequence is TGCAGTGCTAGTGGCGCCGGAATAGGTCAGCCCCAGTACTTC. This sequence encodes CSASGAGIGQPQYF.

This clonotype occurred many times. J is TRBJ1-5 and V is TRBV19; D is unresolved. Germline lookup yields CDR1 LNHDA and CDR2 SQIVND (reference sequence). This CDR3 has 14 residues. V lost 5 bases to trimming and J lost 7 bases, with 15 bases between them. CDR3 amino acids: CASSVAWSGQPQHF. The DNA of the CDR3 is TGTGCCAGTAGTGTAGCTTGGTCCGGGCAGCCCCAGCATTTT. The full variable domain, its missing parts supplied by reference TRBV19 and TRBJ1-5, is DGGITQSPKYLFRKEGQNVTLSCEQNLNHDAMYWYRQDPGQGLRLIYYSQIVNDFQKGDIAEGYSVSREKKESFPLTVTSAQKNPTAFYLCASSVAWSGQPQHFGDGTRLSIL.

This clonotype was picked up one time. The conserved closing phenylalanine or tryptophan is absent in this CDR3, likely reflecting a read error. The rearrangement links TRBV12-3 or TRBV12-4 to TRBJ2-7, with 10 bases aligning to TRBD2. The CDR3 runs 13 residues. Trimming cost V 2 bases and J 6 bases; bases outside gene matches: 1. CDR3 region: CASSLLAGVEQYL. CDR3 DNA sequence: TGTGCCAGCAGTTTACTAGCGGGAGTCGAGCAGTACCTC.

This clonotype appeared many times. V is TRBV7-9 and J is TRBJ2-7; D unclear. The V end was cut by 6 bases, the J end by 2 bases, with 14 bases between. Germline V gene sequence: CDR1 SEHNR, CDR2 FQNEAQ (reference sequence). The CDR3 contains 14 residues. CDR3 coding DNA: TGTGCCAGCAGTCCGCCCTTGACCACCTACGAGCAGTACTTC. Translation: CASSPPLTTYEQYF.

The rearrangement joins TRBV6-5 to TRBJ1-1; D remains ambiguous. CDR1 MNHEY and CDR2 SVGAGI come from the germline V gene. V was pared by 7 bases and J by 4 bases, with 22 bases between. This CDR3 has 16 residues. In DNA form, the CDR3 reads TGTGCCAGCAATCCCCGGGTAGGAGGAATCGGCACTGAAGCTTTCTTT. Its protein product is CASNPRVGGIGTEAFF.

The chain recombines TRBV7-2 with TRBJ2-2; 9 nucleotides match TRBD1. Looked up from germline, CDR1 is SGHTA and CDR2 is FQGNSA. Unmatched junction bases numbered 7, after V lost 4 bases and J lost 4 bases. The CDR3 totals 16 residues. CDR3: CASSSYRGLSTGELFF. The CDR3 DNA is TGTGCCAGCAGCTCCTACAGGGGGCTCAGCACCGGGGAGCTGTTTTTT.

The table lists this clonotype with many counts. The chain links TRBV2 to TRBJ1-1; D is unresolved. The germline V gene encodes CDR1 SNHLY and CDR2 FYNNEI. CDR3 length equals 15 residues. Between the trimmed V and J ends, which lost 6 bases and 1 base, there was a span of 15 bases. The CDR3 nucleotides read TGTGCCAGCAGGGACCCCGGCAGGTCGAACACTGAAGCTTTCTTT. It encodes CASRDPGRSNTEAFF.